This T cell receptor beta chain is from a study of T-cell reconstitution after alpha-beta-depleted transplantation in children. TCRbeta library preparation incorporated unique molecular identifiers. Via MiXCR, TCRdb re-called the PCR reads, giving one row per CDR3 protein. The sample carries about 610,000 distinct CDR3 sequences, approximately 10% recorded once. CDR3 length: 11 amino acids. Germline-derived CDR1 and CDR2 are SEHNR and FQNEAQ (reference sequence). Trimming stripped 4 bases from V and 7 bases from J, with 5 bases between. This clonotype was detected many times. This specimen consisted of PBMCs from the stem cell graft donor, obtained from the stem cell graft. The clonotype comes from a human donor who donated a stem cell graft to a child with acute myeloid leukemia. V is TRBV7-9 and J is TRBJ2-1; no clear D. The CDR3 DNA reads as TGTGCCAGCAGCTCTTTTAATGAGCAGTTCTTC. This codes for CASSSFNEQFF.